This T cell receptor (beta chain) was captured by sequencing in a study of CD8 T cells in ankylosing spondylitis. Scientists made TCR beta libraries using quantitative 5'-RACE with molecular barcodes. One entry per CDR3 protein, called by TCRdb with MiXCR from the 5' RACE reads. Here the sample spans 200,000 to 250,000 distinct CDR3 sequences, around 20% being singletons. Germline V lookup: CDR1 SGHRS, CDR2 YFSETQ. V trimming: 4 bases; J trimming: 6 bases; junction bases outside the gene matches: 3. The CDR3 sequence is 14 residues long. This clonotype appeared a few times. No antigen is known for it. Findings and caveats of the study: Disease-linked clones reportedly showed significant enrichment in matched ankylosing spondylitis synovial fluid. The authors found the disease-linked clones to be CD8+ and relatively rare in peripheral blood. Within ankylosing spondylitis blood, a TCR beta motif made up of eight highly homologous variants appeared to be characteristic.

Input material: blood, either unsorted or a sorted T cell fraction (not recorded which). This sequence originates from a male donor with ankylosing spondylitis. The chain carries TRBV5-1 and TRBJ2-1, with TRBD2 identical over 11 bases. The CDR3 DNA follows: TGCGCCAGCAGCCAGGGACTAGCGGCCAATGAGCAGTTCTTC. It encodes CASSQGLAANEQFF.